These T cell receptor beta chains were read from a single sample in a study of cytomegalovirus exposure and HLA in healthy donors. Clones were read by immunoSEQ multiplex PCR, and TCRdb kept only the in-frame ones, dropping some. The sample lists about 160,000 clones; roughly 80% were seen once. The specimen was PBMCs. The receptors shown here come from a female donor in good health and CMV-seronegative. Both conserved end residues are part of each CDR3. The D gene is left open where the match is weak. Expanded clones get a size class; other rows say once, few or many, or leave the size out.

.	TRBV5-1	.	TRBJ2-7	CASSLRQFDEQYF	TGCGCCAGCAGCTTGAGACAGTTCGACGAGCAGTACTTC
.	TRBV19	TRBD1	TRBJ1-6	CASSIAGGSGSPLHF	TGTGCCAGTAGTATAGCAGGGGGAAGTGGATCACCCCTCCACTTT
.	TRBV6-5	.	TRBJ1-5	CASSSRWERQPQHF	TGTGCCAGCAGTTCCCGGTGGGAGCGACAGCCCCAGCATTTT
once	TRBV9	TRBD2	TRBJ2-1	CASSVASGRFYEQFF	TGTGCCAGCAGCGTAGCTAGCGGGAGGTTCTATGAGCAGTTCTTC
few	TRBV10-3	TRBD1	TRBJ2-1	CAIRSAGTGESEQFF	TGTGCCATCAGGTCGGCCGGGACAGGGGAGAGTGAGCAGTTCTTC
.	TRBV5-5	.	TRBJ2-1	CASSLSTGSYNEQFF	TGTGCCAGCAGCTTAAGTACAGGATCCTACAATGAGCAGTTCTTC
once	TRBV28	TRBD2	TRBJ2-2	CASGGGKPGELFF	TGTGCCAGCGGGGGAGGGAAACCCGGGGAGCTGTTTTTT
.	TRBV7-2	.	TRBJ1-4	CASSLQGPNEKLFF	TGTGCCAGCAGCTTACAGGGTCCTAATGAAAAACTGTTTTTT
.	TRBV30	TRBD1	TRBJ1-2	CAWDRTGVNYGYTF	TGTGCCTGGGACCGGACAGGGGTAAACTATGGCTACACCTTC
few	TRBV9	TRBD2	TRBJ2-1	CASSVGLAGDNEQFF	TGTGCCAGCAGCGTAGGACTAGCGGGAGACAATGAGCAGTTCTTC
few	TRBV10-3	.	TRBJ2-2	CAISVRTGSNTGELFF	TGTGCCATCAGTGTGCGCACAGGGTCGAACACCGGGGAGCTGTTTTTT
.	TRBV6-5	.	TRBJ2-7	CASSYSGGRAEQYF	TGTGCCAGCAGTTACTCGGGGGGAAGGGCCGAGCAGTACTTC
few	TRBV10-2	.	TRBJ2-7	CASRADYEQYF	TGCGCCAGCAGGGCGGACTACGAGCAGTACTTC
.	TRBV18	.	TRBJ2-5	CASSPPRSKQETQYF	TGTGCCAGCTCACCACCGAGGAGTAAACAAGAGACCCAGTACTTC
.	TRBV9	TRBD2	TRBJ2-4	CASSNSGGGDIQYF	TGTGCCAGCAGCAATAGCGGGGGCGGGGACATTCAGTACTTC
.	TRBV7-9	.	TRBJ1-4	CSSSPGQSTNEKLFF	TGTTCCAGCTCCCCTGGACAGTCAACTAATGAAAAACTGTTTTTT
once	TRBV7-3	.	TRBJ1-5	CASSLANQPQHF	TGTGCCAGCAGCCTAGCAAATCAGCCCCAGCATTTT